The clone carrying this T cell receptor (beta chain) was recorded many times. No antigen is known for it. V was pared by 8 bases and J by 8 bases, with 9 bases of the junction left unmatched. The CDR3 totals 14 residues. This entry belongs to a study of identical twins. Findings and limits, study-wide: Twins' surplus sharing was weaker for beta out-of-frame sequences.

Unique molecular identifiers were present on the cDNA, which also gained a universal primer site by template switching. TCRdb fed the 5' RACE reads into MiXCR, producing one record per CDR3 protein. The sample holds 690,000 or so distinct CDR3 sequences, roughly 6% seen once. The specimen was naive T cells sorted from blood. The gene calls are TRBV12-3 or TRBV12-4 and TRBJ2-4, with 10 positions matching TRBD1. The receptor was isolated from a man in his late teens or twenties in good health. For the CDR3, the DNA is TGTGCCAGCCGGCCAACCGGGACAGGGGACATTCAGTACTTC. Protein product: CASRPTGTGDIQYF.